One and the same sample provided the 14 T cell receptor beta chains below, sequenced in a study of Graves' ophthalmopathy and Graves' hyperthyroidism. Amplified TCR beta CDR3 regions were obtained using RNA transcripts as template. First-round RT-PCR used HTBI primers; second-round multiplex PCR followed. TCRdb independently ran MiXCR on the multiplex PCR reads; one entry per CDR3 protein. The sample holds around 400,000 distinct CDR3 sequences, around 20% seen once. Input material: peripheral blood. The receptors come from a woman aged 18-29 years with stable Graves' hyperthyroidism.

As concerns this clonotype: Sequence at one end of the junction differs from germline and may be a read error. V and J are TRBV19 and TRBJ1-2; 8 nucleotides match TRBD1. Per germline, CDR1 LNHDA and CDR2 SQIVND (reference sequence). The length of the CDR3 is 13 residues. Here the CDR3 DNA reads TGTGTCAGTAGTCCCCGGACAGGGATCGGCTACACCTTC. Translating it yields CVSSPRTGIGYTF.

This clonotype was seen at least ten times. The genes are TRBV10-3 and TRBJ2-5, with D possibly matching TRBD2 (6 bases). Trimming pared 3 bases from V and 5 bases from J, leaving 13 bases between. Germline CDR1 and CDR2: ENHRY and SYGVKD. CDR3 length: 14 amino acids. The CDR3 loop reads CAISDGGVWETQYF. The CDR3 DNA reads as TGTGCCATCAGTGACGGGGGAGTCTGGGAGACCCAGTACTTC.

The V gene is TRBV7-2, the J gene TRBJ2-2; TRBD2 agrees at 8 bases. This CDR3 region has 15 residues. The V gene's germline CDR1 is SGHTA and CDR2 FQGNSA. Trimming removed 4 bases from V and 3 bases from J; junction bases left unmatched: 4. DNA for the CDR3: TGTGCCAGCAGCTCGGGACTAGGTGACACCGGGGAGCTGTTTTTT. As protein: CASSSGLGDTGELFF.

This clonotype was detected many times. This chain links TRBV2 with TRBJ1-1; tentatively, D is TRBD1 (6 bases). Trimming took 3 bases from V and 11 from J, leaving 7 bases between them. CDR1 SNHLY and CDR2 FYNNEI come from the germline V gene. This CDR3 region has 10 residues. The CDR3 DNA reads as TGTGCCAGCAGTGAGGGGGCGGCTTTCTTT. Translation: CASSEGAAFF.

This clonotype was observed a few times. The rearrangement joins TRBV2 to TRBJ2-2, with D unresolved. This CDR3 has 14 residues. Trimming shortened V by 2 bases and J by 6 bases, and 10 bases separated the two germline ends. Germline V gives CDR1 SNHLY, CDR2 FYNNEI. CDR3 sequence: CASSESGGSGELFF. The CDR3 nucleotides are TGTGCCAGCAGTGAAAGTGGTGGTTCCGGGGAGCTGTTTTTT.

This clonotype was seen at least ten times. The CDR3 protein is CSARWLAGGRLYEQYF. CDR3 sequence (DNA): TGCAGTGCTAGGTGGCTAGCGGGAGGGCGACTCTACGAGCAGTACTTC. This chain links TRBV20-1 with TRBJ2-7; 12 bases map to TRBD2. With V trimmed by 3 bases and J by 3 bases, 9 bases remained unmatched. This CDR3 has 16 amino acids. Germline lookup yields CDR1 DFQATT and CDR2 SNEGSKA (reference sequence).

This clonotype has at least ten counts. CDR3 in amino acids: CASSRDLGNTGELFF. In nucleotides, the CDR3 is TGCGCCAGCAGCCGGGACTTGGGGAACACCGGGGAGCTGTTTTTT. The V gene is TRBV5-1, the J gene TRBJ2-2; possible D gene TRBD2, 6 bases. The CDR3 sequence is 15 residues long. V was trimmed by 4 bases and J by 1 base, leaving 11 bases between them. CDR1 is SGHRS, CDR2 YFSETQ, per germline.

This clonotype was recorded at least ten times. J is TRBJ2-7 and V is TRBV29-1, with D perhaps matching TRBD2 (5 bases). The CDR3 has 14 residues. V was trimmed by 4 bases and J by 3 bases, leaving 16 bases between them. Germline V CDR1 and CDR2: SQVTM, ANQGSEA. The CDR3 region is CSVGIYGIIYEQYF. The CDR3, as DNA: TGCAGCGTTGGGATTTACGGGATCATCTACGAGCAGTACTTC.

The V call is TRBV28, the J call TRBJ1-3; D not resolved. CDR3 length equals 12 residues. V was clipped by 6 bases and J by 0 bases, with 3 bases between them. Looked up from germline, CDR1 is MDHEN and CDR2 is SYDVKM. The CDR3 reads CASRTSGNTIYF. CDR3 nucleotide sequence: TGTGCCAGCAGGACCTCTGGAAACACCATATATTTT.

This clonotype was counted many times. Possible read error: a much larger clone is one base away. The V and J genes are TRBV6-2 or TRBV6-3 and TRBJ2-4; no clear D. CDR1 MNHEY and CDR2 SVGEGT come from the germline V gene. The CDR3 has 14 amino acids. The CDR3 region is CASSYSDTQHIKYF. In DNA, the CDR3 is TGTGCCAGCAGTTACTCGGATACCCAACACATTAAGTACTTC.

This clonotype came up many times. The chain couples TRBV12-3 or TRBV12-4 to TRBJ2-7; D may be TRBD1 (6 bases). Trimming took off 6 bases at V and 3 bases at J, with 12 bases between the two ends. The CDR3 totals 13 residues. The CDR3 here is CASSRTEYYEQYF. In nucleotides, the CDR3 is TGTGCCAGCAGCCGGACAGAGTACTACGAGCAGTACTTC.

Many counts were recorded for this clonotype. This sequence joins TRBV6-1 and TRBJ1-5; 8 bases map to TRBD1. The germline CDR1 and CDR2 sequences are MNHNS and SASEGT. V shed 3 bases, J shed 7 bases, and the junction held 11 bases outside the gene matches. This CDR3 region has 16 residues. The CDR3 reads CASSEGGQGASQPQHF. In nucleotides, the CDR3 is TGTGCCAGCAGTGAGGGGGGGCAGGGGGCAAGCCAGCCCCAGCATTTT.

This clonotype was recorded many times. The V gene is TRBV2, the J gene TRBJ2-5; TRBD2 matches at 14 bases. Germline CDR1 and CDR2: SNHLY and FYNNEI. Trimming cost V 4 bases and J 5 bases; bases outside gene matches: 3. The CDR3 totals 15 residues. The CDR3 DNA reads as TGTGCCAGCAGTGGGACTAGCGGGAGGTTCGAGACCCAGTACTTC. Encoded protein: CASSGTSGRFETQYF. The full variable domain, in which reference TRBV2 and TRBJ2-5 provide the parts outside the CDR3, is EPEVTQTPSHQVTQMGQEVILRCVPISNHLYFYWYRQILGQKVEFLVSFYNNEISEKSEIFDDQFSVERPDGSNFTLKIRSTKLEDSAMYFCASSGTSGRFETQYFGPGTRLLVL.

This clonotype was seen at least ten times. The rearrangement joins TRBV19 to TRBJ1-1, with D unresolved. CDR1 and CDR2 from the germline V gene are LNHDA and SQIVND (reference sequence). The length of the CDR3 is 15 residues. V lost 0 bases and J lost 3, with 11 bases in between. Written as DNA, the CDR3 is TGTGCCAGTAGTATAGATGGTTGGAGTTACACTGAAGCTTTCTTT. Translating it yields CASSIDGWSYTEAFF. Full variable domain (remainder filled in from reference TRBV19 and TRBJ1-1): DGGITQSPKYLFRKEGQNVTLSCEQNLNHDAMYWYRQDPGQGLRLIYYSQIVNDFQKGDIAEGYSVSREKKESFPLTVTSAQKNPTAFYLCASSIDGWSYTEAFFGQGTRLTVV.